This T cell receptor (beta chain) was found in a study of shared clonotypes between healthy human individuals. Assay: immunoSEQ multiplex PCR; the TCRdb copy retains only in-frame clones and omits some. The sample includes about 2.4 million clones, over 85% seen only once; the top ten take 0.36%. The sequencing input was naive CD4+ T cells from PBMCs. Indicated subset: CD45RA+ positively selected. The source is a man aged 18 to 29 in good health. Some clones in this sample may be carry-over from other donors' samples.

CDR3 in amino acids: CASSEAGGLGYTF. In DNA form, the CDR3 reads TGTGCCAGCAGTGAGGCAGGGGGTCTTGGCTACACCTTC. The chain employs TRBV6-1 and TRBJ1-2, with 7 bases lining up with TRBD1. J lost 7 bases, V lost 3 bases, and 5 bases had no gene match. The germline V gene encodes CDR1 MNHNS and CDR2 SASEGT. The CDR3 runs to 13 residues.